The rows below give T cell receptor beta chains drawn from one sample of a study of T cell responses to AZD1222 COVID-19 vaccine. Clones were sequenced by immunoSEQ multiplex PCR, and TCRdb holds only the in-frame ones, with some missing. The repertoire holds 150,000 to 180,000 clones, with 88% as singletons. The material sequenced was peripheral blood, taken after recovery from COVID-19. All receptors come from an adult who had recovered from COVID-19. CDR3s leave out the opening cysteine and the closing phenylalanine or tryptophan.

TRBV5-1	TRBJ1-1	ASSAGQGAAEAF
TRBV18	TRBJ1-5	ASSSEGRGRDQPQH
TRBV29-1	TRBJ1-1	SVGGDSRAF
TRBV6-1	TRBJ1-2	ASSEAKQSAGYT
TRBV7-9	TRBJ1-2	ASSLENTPGDGYT
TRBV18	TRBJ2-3	ASSPGTGSRTDTQY
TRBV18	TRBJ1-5	ASSPPGAHQPQH
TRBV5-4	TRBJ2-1	ASTTRGGRLNEQF
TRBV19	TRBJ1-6	ASTERSSYNSPLH
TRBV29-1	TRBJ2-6	SATYSGANVLT
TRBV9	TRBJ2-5	ASSVGAVRQETQY
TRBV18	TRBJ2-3	ASSGTGKSTDTQY
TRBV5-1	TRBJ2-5	ASSPGLAQETQY
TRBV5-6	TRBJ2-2	ASSLSGPGELF
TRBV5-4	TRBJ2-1	ASSPQRGSYNEQF
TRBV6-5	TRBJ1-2	ASTPGTGGIYGYT
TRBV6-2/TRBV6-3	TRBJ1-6	ASSLQGVDSYSPLH
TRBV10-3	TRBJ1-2	AISTPDRNYGYT
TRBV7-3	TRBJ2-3	ASSLIPGTGTDTQY
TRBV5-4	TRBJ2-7	ASSFLGLPDYEQY
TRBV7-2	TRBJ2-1	ASSSPTGTIYNEQF
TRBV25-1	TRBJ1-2	ASSEYKGASYGYT
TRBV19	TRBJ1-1	ASRQTVNTEAF
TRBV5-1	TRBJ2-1	ASSLVLAAYNEQF
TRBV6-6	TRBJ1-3	ASSYQTGTTGNTIY
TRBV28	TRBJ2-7	ASSNAAAGRHEQY
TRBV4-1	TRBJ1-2	ASSQVGALVYGYT
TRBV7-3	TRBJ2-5	ASSLMARTGTGGQETQY
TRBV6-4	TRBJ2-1	ASGTFDEQF
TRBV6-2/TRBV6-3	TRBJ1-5	ASSGRTTGMSNQPQH
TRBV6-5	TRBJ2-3	ASRWSTDTQY
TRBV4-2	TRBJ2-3	ASSQDQGGDPDTQY
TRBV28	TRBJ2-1	ASSLFNNEQF
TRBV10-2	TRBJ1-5	ASSDPGQAVGPQH
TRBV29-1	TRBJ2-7	SVRLRGGVYEQY
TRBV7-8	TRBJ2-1	ASSTGRDNEQF
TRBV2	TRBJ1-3	ASRALRVLSGNTIY
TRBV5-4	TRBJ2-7	ASSLGLAGAGEQY
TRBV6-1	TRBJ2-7	ASSEAGPSGRAYEQY
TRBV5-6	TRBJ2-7	ASSLVLAGGQGEQY
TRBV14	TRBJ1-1	ASSQDRVTEAF
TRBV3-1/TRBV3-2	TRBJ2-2	ASSPTGTRSGELF
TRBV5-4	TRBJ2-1	ASSFGDSYNEQF
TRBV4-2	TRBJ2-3	ASSQEGEGGADTQY
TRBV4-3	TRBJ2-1	ASSRLAASYNEQF
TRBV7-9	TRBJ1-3	ASSFNRATGRNTIY
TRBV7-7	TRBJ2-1	ASSFNVNNEQF
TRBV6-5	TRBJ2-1	ASSPGGPYNEQF
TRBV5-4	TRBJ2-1	ASSLTRQGIGEQF
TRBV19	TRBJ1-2	ASSRPEGASGYT
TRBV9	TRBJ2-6	ASSVEDSGANVLT
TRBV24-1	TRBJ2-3	ATRSTSTDTQY
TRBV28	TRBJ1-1	ASSLLEGERGAF
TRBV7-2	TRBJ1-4	ASSSNWRGREEKLF
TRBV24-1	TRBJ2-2	ATRGQGEAGELF